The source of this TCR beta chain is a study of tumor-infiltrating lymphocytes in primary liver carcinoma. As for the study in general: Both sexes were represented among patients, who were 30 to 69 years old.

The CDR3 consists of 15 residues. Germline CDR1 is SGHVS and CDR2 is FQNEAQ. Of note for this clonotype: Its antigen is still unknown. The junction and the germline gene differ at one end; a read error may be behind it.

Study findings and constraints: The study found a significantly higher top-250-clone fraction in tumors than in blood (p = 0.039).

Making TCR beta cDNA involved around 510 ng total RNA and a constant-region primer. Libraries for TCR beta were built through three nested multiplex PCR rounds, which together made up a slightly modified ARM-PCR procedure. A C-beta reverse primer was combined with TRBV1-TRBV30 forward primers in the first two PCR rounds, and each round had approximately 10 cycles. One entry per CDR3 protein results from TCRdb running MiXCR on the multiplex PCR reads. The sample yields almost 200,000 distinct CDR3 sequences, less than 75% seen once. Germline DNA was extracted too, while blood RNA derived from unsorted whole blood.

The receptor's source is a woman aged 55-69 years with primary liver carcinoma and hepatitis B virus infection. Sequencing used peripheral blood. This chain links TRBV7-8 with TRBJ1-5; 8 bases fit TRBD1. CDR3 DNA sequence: TGTGCCAGCAGCCGACAGGGGCGGAACAATCAGCCCCGGCATTTT. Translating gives CASSRQGRNNQPRHF.